The present T cell receptor (beta chain) was sequenced within a study of blood T cell repertoires in COVID-19. Germline CDR1 reads LNHDA; CDR2 reads SQIVND (reference sequence). The CDR3 contains 16 residues. With 3 bases clipped from V and 5 bases from J, the junction kept 5 bases outside the gene matches. This clone has only a few counts. Sequenced by immunoSEQ multiplex PCR; TCRdb stores in-frame clones only, minus some. Altogether tens of thousands of clones are present, about 85% being singletons, with the ten largest covering 15% to 20%. This chain links TRBV19 with TRBJ1-4; 11 nucleotides line up with TRBD1. This TCR came from a human donor in a cohort sampled during active COVID-19. The specimen sequenced was peripheral blood. This chain's CDR3 is CASSIYGTGGNEKLFF. CDR3 nucleotides: TGTGCCAGTAGTATCTACGGGACAGGGGGAAATGAAAAACTGTTTTTT.